Detailed here is one T cell receptor beta chain. These data come from a study of cytomegalovirus exposure and HLA in healthy donors. The J segment lost 11 bases and the V segment lost 4 bases, leaving 5 bases of the junction unmatched. The CDR3 sequence is 11 residues long. Germline V gene lookup returns CDR1 SQVTM and CDR2 ANQGSEA. Sequencing was performed with immunoSEQ multiplex PCR; in TCRdb, only in-frame clones are kept and a portion is missing. In the table there are 190,000 or so clones, roughly 84% of which are singletons. This clonotype was obtained from a woman younger than 30 in good health and CMV-seropositive. Specimen: PBMCs. The chain recombines TRBV29-1 with TRBJ1-1; 9 bases agree with TRBD1. The CDR3 DNA follows: TGCAGCGTTGTAACAGGGGGCCAGGCTTTCTTT. It is translated as CSVVTGGQAFF.